This TCR beta chain was obtained from a study of graft-versus-host responses after intestinal transplantation. Regarding this clone: What it binds is not known.

CDR3 length equals 13 residues. Germline V gene data show CDR1 as GTSNPN and CDR2 as SVGIG (reference sequence). The V end was cut by 3 bases, the J end by 4 bases, with 12 bases between. Clones were read by immunoSEQ multiplex PCR, and TCRdb kept only the in-frame ones, dropping some. The repertoire includes about 92,000 clones, roughly four fifths of them detected once, and about 18% sits in the top ten. Findings and limits, study-wide: GvH clones turned up in recipient marrow; some had shown up first in ileum or blood. Individuals who had graft-donor T cell macrochimerism had allografts that showed high graft-versus-host to host-versus-graft clonal ratios.

This TCR came from a human donor who received an intestinal transplant. This material consisted of unstimulated CD8+ T cells sorted from spleen or lymph node cells, taken before intestinal transplant. The rearrangement uses TRBV30 and TRBJ1-2; no clear D gene. The CDR3: CAWRIALLYGYTF. CDR3 nucleotides: TGTGCCTGGAGAATCGCCCTCCTCTATGGCTACACCTTC.